This T cell receptor beta chain is drawn from a study of blood T cell repertoires in COVID-19 (TCRdb year 2020). Concerning the study at large: Samples covering the acute and convalescent phases of COVID-19 were provided by collaborators in the United States, Italy and Spain. The prospective study material was composed of cDNA or gDNA derived from T cells, B-cell-depleted T cells, or PBMCs. Deeply sampled blood TCRbeta repertoires from subjects exposed to, actively infected with, or recovered from COVID-19 were included in the dataset. The repertoires were made available in a free public database intended to serve as a resource for research on the immune response to SARS-CoV-2. Samples came from the ongoing ImmuneRACE study (first 160 participants) plus 1,254 subjects from 6 global collaborators. Sample metadata almost always included a de-identified subject ID, COVID-19 status, age in years and sex. Where HLA class I and class II types were available, the types were taken from metadata supplied by the sample provider, not from assay-based typing. The paper's findings and limits, for the study overall: The amount of clinical and demographic metadata varied by source and participant and was provided uncurated.

As concerns this clone: Its antigen is unknown. Base qualities are not recorded, but no much larger clone differs from it by a single base.

The CDR3 runs 14 amino acids, cysteine and phenylalanine included. CDR3 DNA is the only sequence kept; it has 42 bases, read in frame from the first base. In the germline V gene (reference sequence), CDR1 corresponds to LGHDT and CDR2 to YNNKEL. Trimming leaves V shorter by 3 bases and J shorter by 12 bases, with the junction holding 6 bases beyond the gene matches. Participants in the prospective study were enrolled through a virtual design, were aged about 18 to 89 years, and lived in under 25 United States geographic areas. In the prospective study, cohorts were assigned on the basis of participant-reported clinical history obtained from a screening survey and a study questionnaire. Recovered participants in ImmuneRACE Cohort 3 were defined as having two consecutive negative NP/OP PCR tests, clearance from a healthcare professional, or resolution of symptoms. In the prospective study, mobile phlebotomists collected whole blood, serum and a nasopharyngeal or oropharyngeal swab from each participant. Participants in the prospective study had the option to provide additional blood draws and questionnaires over a 2-month period. Before DNA extraction, blood samples from the prospective study were shipped at room temperature or frozen.

TCRbeta CDR3 regions were amplified from genomic DNA using the immunoSEQ Assay, a bias-controlled multiplex PCR. In the original analysis: The number of nucleated cells in each sample was estimated from the amplification of reference gene primers within the assay. To quantify the absolute abundance of each unique TCRbeta CDR3 rearrangement, sequence reads were collapsed and filtered. For each sample, productive Simpson clonality was calculated by taking the square root of Simpson's diversity index across productive rearrangements. Held by TCRdb, this immuneACCESS table contains in-frame sequences only and omits some clones. Under half of the omission traces to an unresolved V gene where checked; the cause of the rest is unknown. V, J and clone size derive from that table, while D and trimming were established from the DNA sequence. The sample table records about 220,000 clones; under 90% of these occur just once. More than 3% of the sample rests with the top ten.

Here the chain combines TRBV3-1 (or the pseudogene TRBV3-2) and TRBJ2-1; a stretch of 12 junction bases matches TRBD2. The TCR sequence derives from a woman aged 55-69 years who had recovered from COVID-19. Material for sequencing was PBMCs or T cells enriched from blood (not recorded which). The CDR3 sequence is CASSQPTSGGRQFF. The DNA is as follows: TGTGCCAGCAGCCAGCCGACTAGCGGGGGACGGCAGTTCTTC.